This is a list of T cell receptor beta chains from one sample in a study of neurological immune-mediated disorders. TCRdb processed the 5' RACE reads anew with MiXCR; each CDR3 protein has one entry. Of tens of thousands of distinct CDR3 sequences in the sample, 9% to 12% were seen once. Source material: PBMCs. Every receptor here comes from a woman in her thirties with HTLV-1-associated myelopathy (HAM/TSP). The CDR3 runs from the conserved cysteine through the conserved F or W. Fields, in order: V gene, clone size, J gene, D gene, CDR3 protein, CDR3 DNA. The D gene is left open where the match is weak. Size tells how often a clone was seen (once, few, many) or the class of an expanded clone, and some rows leave it out.

TRBV5-1,many,TRBJ2-1,TRBD2,CASSGGLVSPNEQFF,TGCGCCAGCAGCGGGGGACTAGTTTCCCCTAATGAGCAGTTCTTC
TRBV6-1,NA,TRBJ1-6,NA,CARRPERGYNSPLHF,TGTGCCAGAAGACCCGAAAGGGGGTATAATTCACCCCTCCACTTT
TRBV25-1,many,TRBJ2-7,NA,CASSKQETYEQYF,TGTGCCAGCAGCAAACAGGAGACCTACGAGCAGTACTTC
TRBV5-1,many,TRBJ2-1,TRBD2,CASSLQLAGGHEQFF,TGCGCCAGCAGCTTGCAGCTAGCGGGGGGGCATGAGCAGTTCTTC
TRBV30,many,TRBJ1-5,NA,CAWSLNRGNQPQHF,TGTGCCTGGAGTCTTAACAGGGGCAATCAGCCCCAGCATTTT
TRBV7-8,many,TRBJ2-1,TRBD2,CASSLGPAGGRDEQFF,TGTGCCAGCAGCTTAGGTCCGGCGGGGGGGCGGGATGAGCAGTTCTTC
TRBV12-5,many,TRBJ1-1,NA,CASGSQGQFPEAFF,TGTGCTAGTGGTTCTCAAGGACAGTTCCCTGAAGCTTTCTTT
TRBV7-9,many,TRBJ2-3,TRBD1,CASSAGQGRIDTQYF,TGTGCCAGCAGCGCCGGACAGGGGAGGATAGATACGCAGTATTTT
TRBV5-1,many,TRBJ1-1,NA,CASSPGHSSANTEAFF,TGCGCCAGCAGCCCGGGACACTCGTCCGCGAACACTGAAGCTTTCTTT
TRBV12-3/TRBV12-4,many,TRBJ1-4,NA,CASSFGGANEKLFF,TGTGCCAGCAGTTTTGGAGGAGCTAATGAAAAACTGTTTTTT